The sequence of this T cell receptor beta chain was determined in a study of blood T cell repertoires in COVID-19. This clone turned up a few times. The V end was cut by 2 bases, the J end by 0 bases, with 17 bases between. There are 17 residues in the CDR3. CDR1 MNHEY and CDR2 SVGEGT come from the germline V gene. Assay: immunoSEQ multiplex PCR; the TCRdb copy retains only in-frame clones and omits some. The sample has about 280,000 clones, roughly 88% seen once. This clonotype was obtained from a man aged 18 to 30 with active or convalescent COVID-19. The chain is built from TRBV6-2 or TRBV6-3 and TRBJ2-7, with unresolved D. The sample consisted of peripheral blood. CDR3 sequence: CASSYAGKTQSSYEQYF. CDR3 coding DNA: TGTGCCAGCAGTTACGCCGGAAAGACACAGAGCTCCTACGAGCAGTACTTC.